These 30 T cell receptor beta chains were sequenced from one sample in a study of T cell responses to AZD1222 COVID-19 vaccine. Generated by immunoSEQ multiplex PCR, the TCRdb table keeps only in-frame clones and is missing some. The table includes about 150,000 clones, 80% to 90% detected once. The source was peripheral blood, collected on day 0 of AZD1222 vaccination. All receptors come from an adult in good health.

V usage is TRBV12-5 and J usage is TRBJ1-2; 8 nucleotides align to TRBD1. V lost 6 bases and J lost 7; bases outside the gene matches: 16. Germline-derived CDR1 and CDR2 are LGHNT and FRNRAP. The CDR3 contains 16 residues. In DNA, the CDR3 is TGTGCTAGTGGACCTCCCCCGGGACAGGTCGCGAGTGGCTACACCTTC. This sequence encodes CASGPPPGQVASGYTF.

CDR3 sequence: CSASAQGNGYTF. The DNA for the CDR3 is TGCAGTGCTAGTGCACAGGGGAACGGCTACACCTTC. The chain joins TRBV20-1 to TRBJ1-2, with 7 bases fitting TRBD1. Germline loops: CDR1 DFQATT, CDR2 SNEGSKA (reference sequence). J gave up 8 bases and V 3 bases, and 6 bases lay outside the gene matches. This CDR3 region has 12 residues.

This clone was seen just once. This chain connects TRBV7-8 to TRBJ2-7; 8 bases are shared with TRBD2. The junction had 2 bases not matched to a gene; V was cut back by 2 bases and J by 2 bases. In germline, CDR1 is SGHVS, CDR2 FQNEAQ. The CDR3 consists of 14 residues. CDR3 DNA: TGTGCCAGCAGCTTAAGCGGGAGCACCTACGAGCAGTACTTC. Its translation: CASSLSGSTYEQYF.

V and J are TRBV7-9 and TRBJ1-4; no clear D gene. Germline CDR1 SEHNR, CDR2 FQNEAQ (reference sequence). V was pared by 6 bases and J by 0 bases, with 11 bases between. This CDR3 contains 15 residues. The CDR3 spells CASRLGGATNEKLFF. CDR3 DNA sequence: TGTGCCAGCAGGCTAGGAGGTGCAACTAATGAAAAACTGTTTTTT.

The J gene is TRBJ2-1, the V gene TRBV5-1; D remains ambiguous. This CDR3 is built from 16 residues. V lost 3 bases, J lost 0 bases, and 13 bases lay in between. Germline CDR1 SGHRS, CDR2 YFSETQ. This CDR3 is CASSSAPEASYNEQFF. The CDR3 DNA reads as TGCGCCAGCAGCTCCGCCCCAGAAGCCTCCTACAATGAGCAGTTCTTC.

The chain combines TRBV4-1 with TRBJ2-7, with D unresolved. The CDR3 is 16 residues long. Trimming took 0 bases from V and 2 from J, leaving 14 bases between them. Germline V gives CDR1 MGHRA, CDR2 YSYEKL. The CDR3 reads CASSQDWHNLPYEQYF. The CDR3 nucleotides read TGCGCCAGCAGCCAAGATTGGCACAACCTACCCTACGAGCAGTACTTC.

This clone was found a few times. This rearrangement joins TRBV5-4 to TRBJ1-1, with 8 bases that match TRBD1. There are 13 residues in the CDR3. Germline trimming cut 4 bases from V and 6 bases from J; bases unmatched to any gene: 5. The V gene's germline CDR1 is SGHNT and CDR2 YYREEE (reference sequence). The CDR3 DNA is TGTGCCAGCAGCCTTACGGACAGGGCTGAAGCTTTCTTT. Its protein is CASSLTDRAEAFF.

The chain carries TRBV5-6 and TRBJ2-3, with D tentatively TRBD2 (5 bases). Germline V CDR1 and CDR2: SGHDT, YYEEEE. CDR3 length: 15 residues. V shed 1 base and J shed 4 bases, with 13 bases lying between them. CDR3: CASSLTLGVSDTQYF. In DNA, the CDR3 is TGTGCCAGCAGCTTGACGCTCGGGGTTTCAGATACGCAGTATTTT.

This chain links TRBV5-8 with TRBJ1-2; no firm D call. Trimming took off 5 bases at V and 0 bases at J, with 8 bases between the two ends. Germline assignment: CDR1 SGHTS and CDR2 YDEGEE. The CDR3 is 13 residues long. The CDR3 DNA sequence: TGTGCCAGCAGGAAGACCGCTAACTATGGCTACACCTTC. This gives the protein CASRKTANYGYTF.

The count of this clone is one. This rearrangement joins TRBV12-3 or TRBV12-4 to TRBJ1-2, with 7 positions matching TRBD1. The J segment lost 5 bases and the V segment lost 8 bases, leaving 8 bases of the junction unmatched. This CDR3 comprises 13 residues. Here the CDR3 reads CASRINRGYGYTF. The CDR3 DNA reads TGTGCCAGCCGAATTAACAGGGGTTATGGCTACACCTTC.

The chain is built from TRBV6-5 and TRBJ1-1; D gene ambiguous. The germline V gene has CDR1 MNHEY and CDR2 SVGAGI. The CDR3 loop spans 13 amino acids. Trimming left V 9 bases short and J 0 bases short, with 11 bases between. The CDR3 protein is CASTSILNTEAFF. CDR3 coding DNA: TGTGCCAGTACCAGCATTTTGAACACTGAAGCTTTCTTT.

The J gene is TRBJ2-3, the V gene TRBV29-1, with D perhaps given as TRBD1 or TRBD2 (6 bases each). Trimming took off 4 bases at V and 4 bases at J, with 15 bases between the two ends. CDR1 and CDR2 (germline): SQVTM, ANQGSEA. The CDR3 totals 14 residues. The CDR3 DNA reads as TGCAGCGTTGTTACAGGGACTTGGGCAGATACGCAGTATTTT. This gives the protein CSVVTGTWADTQYF.

V gene TRBV4-3 combines with J gene TRBJ1-5, with D possibly being TRBD1 (5 bases). The CDR3 runs 16 residues. Trimming pared 1 base from V and 0 bases from J, leaving 10 bases between. Germline CDR1 and CDR2: LGHNA and YSLEER. The CDR3 nucleotides read TGCGCCAGCAGCCAAGGGGGACGGAATAGCAATCAGCCCCAGCATTTT. Translation gives CASSQGGRNSNQPQHF.

The chain links TRBV29-1 to TRBJ1-1; D might be TRBD1 (5 bases). V lost 4 bases to trimming and J lost 5 bases, with 17 bases between them. The CDR3 covers 14 residues. Germline V gene lookup returns CDR1 SQVTM and CDR2 ANQGSEA. In DNA, the CDR3 is TGCAGCGTTGCAAGAGGAGGGGCTGGGACTGAAGCTTTCTTT. It is translated as CSVARGGAGTEAFF.

The chain combines TRBV12-3 or TRBV12-4 with TRBJ2-7; either TRBD1 or TRBD2 may fit D (5 bases each). Trimming shortened V by 5 bases and J by 2 bases, and 10 bases separated the two germline ends. The length of the CDR3 is 13 residues. CDR3: CASSLGRAYEQYF. CDR3 nucleotides: TGTGCCAGCAGTCTGGGACGGGCCTACGAGCAGTACTTC.

The chain joins TRBV9 to TRBJ2-2; the match to TRBD1 covers 8 bases. V shed 4 bases and J 0 bases; nucleotides not matched to a gene: 8. The germline gives CDR1 SGDLS, CDR2 YYNGEE. CDR3 length: 17 amino acids. The CDR3 spells CASSPRDRFANTGELFF. DNA of the CDR3: TGTGCCAGCAGCCCCAGGGACAGGTTCGCGAACACCGGGGAGCTGTTTTTT.

V usage is TRBV10-2 and J usage is TRBJ1-1, with D maybe TRBD1 (5 bases). The CDR3 contains 17 residues. Per the germline V gene, CDR1 is WSHSY and CDR2 is SAAADI. Trimming took 9 bases from V and 0 from J, leaving 23 bases between them. The CDR3 bases are TGCGCCAGGCCGCCCGGGGCGCTTAACTTCATGAACACTGAAGCTTTCTTT. Amino acids: CARPPGALNFMNTEAFF.

The chain joins TRBV2 to TRBJ1-2; D unresolved. This CDR3 has 13 residues. Trimming took 6 bases from V and 2 from J, leaving 10 bases between them. Germline-derived CDR1 and CDR2 are SNHLY and FYNNEI. CDR3 sequence reads: CASRGTVNYGYTF. The CDR3 DNA follows: TGTGCCAGCAGGGGAACGGTGAACTATGGCTACACCTTC.

This chain uses TRBV5-3 with TRBJ1-2, with D hard to call. TRBV5-3 is annotated as an ORF whose role is uncertain. The V gene lost 3 bases and the J gene lost 7 bases, with 16 bases spanning the gap. The CDR3 spans 14 residues. As DNA, the CDR3 is TGTGCCAGAAGCTGTGGTAGGGAGGTAGGTGGCTACACCTTC. It encodes CARSCGREVGGYTF.

The chain links TRBV29-1 to TRBJ1-3; TRBD1 matches 7 bases. Trimming removed 4 bases from V and 3 bases from J; junction bases left unmatched: 9. Germline V gene sequence: CDR1 SQVTM, CDR2 ANQGSEA. The length of the CDR3 is 15 residues. DNA for the CDR3: TGCAGCGTTGCACCTGTGACAGGGTATGGAAACACCATATATTTT. Its protein is CSVAPVTGYGNTIYF.

This clone occurred a few times. The chain employs TRBV7-2 and TRBJ1-5, with D possibly TRBD1 on 5 matching bases. The CDR3 loop spans 15 amino acids. Trimming took 4 bases from V and 4 from J, leaving 14 bases between them. Germline values: CDR1 SGHTA, CDR2 FQGNSA. CDR3: CASSSQGWSNQPQHF. CDR3 in DNA: TGTGCCAGCAGCTCCCAGGGTTGGTCGAATCAGCCCCAGCATTTT.

The CDR3 DNA sequence: TGTGCCAGCAGTTCGACAGACTACAATGAGCAGTTCTTC. Translated, it gives CASSSTDYNEQFF. The rearrangement joins TRBV6-2 or TRBV6-3 to TRBJ2-1, with a possible D match to TRBD1 (5 bases). Trimming removed 4 bases at V and 3 bases at J, with 7 bases between. This CDR3 is 13 amino acids long. Germline CDR1 reads MNHEY; CDR2 reads SVGEGT.

V usage is TRBV7-9 and J usage is TRBJ2-2; D is unclear. CDR3 size: 15 residues. The germline V gene encodes CDR1 SEHNR and CDR2 FQNEAQ (reference sequence). V lost 3 bases and J 4 bases, leaving 12 bases between the germline ends. The CDR3 region is CASSLGGSLTGELFF. Here the CDR3 DNA reads TGTGCCAGCAGCTTGGGTGGCAGCCTCACCGGGGAGCTGTTTTTT.

The chain uses TRBV18 and TRBJ2-7; 8 nucleotides agree with TRBD2. The J segment lost 3 bases and the V segment lost 8 bases, leaving 6 bases of the junction unmatched. Germline-derived CDR1 and CDR2 are KGHSH and LQKENI. This CDR3 spans 13 amino acids. This CDR3 reads CASRTSSNYEQYF. In nucleotides, the CDR3 is TGTGCCAGCCGGACTAGCAGCAACTACGAGCAGTACTTC.

The rearrangement links TRBV12-3 or TRBV12-4 to TRBJ1-6; D not resolved. Deletions cut 10 bases from V and 4 bases from J, with 11 bases between. This CDR3 comprises 13 residues. The CDR3: CATRGGYNSPLHF. For the CDR3, the DNA is TGTGCCACCCGGGGAGGGTATAATTCACCCCTCCACTTT.

V gene TRBV18 combines with J gene TRBJ2-1; 8 positions agree with TRBD2. V was clipped by 3 bases and J by 2 bases; unmatched bases: 6. The CDR3 is 16 residues long. The germline V gene encodes CDR1 KGHSH and CDR2 LQKENI. CDR3 protein: CASSPGAGVTYNEQFF. CDR3 DNA sequence: TGTGCCAGCTCACCTGGAGCGGGAGTTACCTACAATGAGCAGTTCTTC.

This clone was seen a single time. The CDR3 loop is CASSYRSVGQPQHF. The CDR3 DNA sequence: TGTGCCAGCAGTTATCGATCGGTTGGGCAGCCCCAGCATTTT. This chain links TRBV6-2 or TRBV6-3 with TRBJ1-5; D not resolved. The CDR3 consists of 14 residues. In germline, CDR1 is MNHEY, CDR2 SVGEGT. V gave up 3 bases and J gave up 7 bases, with 13 bases separating them.

The rearrangement links TRBV28 to TRBJ1-6; no clear D. Germline loops: CDR1 MDHEN, CDR2 SYDVKM. V dropped 5 bases and J dropped 10 bases, with 30 bases sitting between them. CDR3 length: 19 residues. In nucleotides, the CDR3 is TGTGCCAGCAGTAAAAAGCTAGTCAGCGCAAAAAAAAGTCCCTCACCCCTCCACTTT. It specifies CASSKKLVSAKKSPSPLHF.

This clone occurred a few times. This chain's CDR3 is CASSMGTRGYTF. In DNA, the CDR3 is TGTGCCAGTAGTATGGGGACAAGAGGCTACACCTTC. V usage is TRBV19 and J usage is TRBJ1-2; maybe TRBD1 (6 bases). V dropped 3 bases and J dropped 8 bases, with 10 bases sitting between them. The CDR3 has 12 residues. The germline CDR1 and CDR2 sequences are LNHDA and SQIVND (reference sequence).

The chain couples TRBV2 to TRBJ2-3; D may be TRBD1 (7 bases). CDR1 and CDR2 from the germline V gene are SNHLY and FYNNEI. This CDR3 spans 16 amino acids. Trimming took off 5 bases at V and 2 bases at J, with 17 bases between the two ends. CDR3 residues: CASSQPTGRITDTQYF. DNA for the CDR3: TGTGCCAGCAGTCAACCGACAGGGAGGATCACAGATACGCAGTATTTT.